This T cell receptor beta chain was captured in a study of blood T cell repertoires in COVID-19. Across the whole study: Sites across the United States, Italy and Spain contributed samples from acute and convalescent COVID-19. PBMCs, B-cell-depleted T cells, or T cells provided the cDNA or gDNA that made up the material.

V was shortened by 6 bases and J by 8 bases, with 12 bases between the two germline ends. CDR1 is SGHAT and CDR2 is FQNNGV in the germline V gene. This CDR3 has 12 residues. In the study's own analysis: Amplification from reference gene primers served as the basis for estimated nucleated cell counts. Some clones are missing from TCRdb's copy, which holds only in-frame ones; the method was immunoSEQ multiplex PCR. That table supplies the V and J calls and clone size; D and trimming were determined from the DNA. The data show roughly 150,000 clones, with roughly nine tenths seen just once and roughly 15% held by the top ten.

The sequenced sample was peripheral blood. The chain is built from TRBV11-2 and TRBJ2-3; the D is unclear. The clonotype was recovered from a woman between 35 and 50 years old with acute or convalescent COVID-19. The CDR3 loop is CASRTEPGTQYF. In DNA form, the CDR3 reads TGTGCCAGCAGAACGGAGCCGGGTACGCAGTATTTT.